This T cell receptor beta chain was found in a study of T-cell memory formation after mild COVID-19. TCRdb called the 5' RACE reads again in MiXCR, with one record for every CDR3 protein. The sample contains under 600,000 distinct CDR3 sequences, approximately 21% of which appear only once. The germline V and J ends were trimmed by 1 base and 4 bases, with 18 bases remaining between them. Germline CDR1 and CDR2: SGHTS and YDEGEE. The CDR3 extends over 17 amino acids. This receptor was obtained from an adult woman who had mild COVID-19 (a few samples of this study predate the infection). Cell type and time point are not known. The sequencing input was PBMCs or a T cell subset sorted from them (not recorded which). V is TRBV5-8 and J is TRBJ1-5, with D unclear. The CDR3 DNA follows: TGTGCCAGCAGCTTGAAATCGGCCGGCCACCGTAATCAGCCCCAGCATTTT. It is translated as CASSLKSAGHRNQPQHF.